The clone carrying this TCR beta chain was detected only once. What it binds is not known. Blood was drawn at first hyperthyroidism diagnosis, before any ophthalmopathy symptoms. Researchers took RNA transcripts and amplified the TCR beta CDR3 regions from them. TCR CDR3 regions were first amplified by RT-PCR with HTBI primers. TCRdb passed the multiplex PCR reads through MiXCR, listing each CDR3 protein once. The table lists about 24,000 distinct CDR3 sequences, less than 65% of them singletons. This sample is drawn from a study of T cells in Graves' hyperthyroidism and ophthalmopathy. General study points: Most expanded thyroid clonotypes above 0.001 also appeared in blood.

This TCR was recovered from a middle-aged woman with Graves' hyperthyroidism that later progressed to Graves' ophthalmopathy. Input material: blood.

The CDR3 loop reads CASSLGRNTEAFF. The CDR3 nucleotides read TGTGCCAGCAGCCTGGGGCGGAACACTGAAGCTTTCTTT. The V gene is TRBV5-6, the J gene TRBJ1-1; tentatively, D is TRBD1 (5 bases). V was trimmed by 4 bases and J by 1 base, leaving 8 bases between them. The CDR3 length is 13 residues. Germline CDR1 SGHDT, CDR2 YYEEEE.